These T cell receptor beta chains were read from a single sample in a study of T-cell reconstitution after alpha-beta-depleted transplantation in children. In TCRdb, the PCR reads were re-called with MiXCR into one record per CDR3 protein. The table records over 85,000 distinct CDR3 sequences, approximately 8% of them present only once. Sequenced here: PBMCs, sampled before TCRalphabeta/CD19-depleted stem cell transplant. The receptors shown here come from a boy between 2 and 10 years old with acute lymphoblastic leukemia, due to receive a stem cell transplant. Both conserved end residues are part of each CDR3. A D gene is named only where the DNA matches it firmly. Size is omitted from some rows. Given values are once, few, many or a class for expanded clones.

d_call: TRBD2
clone_size: .
cdr3_length: 17
v_call: TRBV7-6
j_call: TRBJ2-7
cdr3_aa: CASSLGARASGSYEQYF
cdr3_nt: TGTGCCAGCAGCTTAGGTGCAAGGGCTAGCGGGAGCTACGAGCAGTACTTC

d_call: .
clone_size: few
cdr3_length: 14
v_call: TRBV6-1
j_call: TRBJ2-7
cdr3_aa: CASSPAGSLYEQYF
cdr3_nt: TGTGCCAGCAGCCCCGCAGGGTCCCTCTACGAGCAGTACTTC

d_call: TRBD2
clone_size: few
cdr3_length: 16
v_call: TRBV12-3/TRBV12-4
j_call: TRBJ2-2
cdr3_aa: CASSFDPGGGAGELFF
cdr3_nt: TGTGCCAGCAGTTTCGACCCGGGGGGTGGGGCCGGGGAGCTGTTTTTT

d_call: TRBD2
clone_size: few
cdr3_length: 16
v_call: TRBV6-5
j_call: TRBJ2-1
cdr3_aa: CASSRTPGLENNEQFF
cdr3_nt: TGTGCCAGCAGCCGTACACCGGGACTAGAAAACAATGAGCAGTTCTTC

d_call: .
clone_size: few
cdr3_length: 15
v_call: TRBV7-8
j_call: TRBJ2-4
cdr3_aa: CASSLSPQDENIQYF
cdr3_nt: TGTGCCAGCAGCTTAAGTCCCCAAGACGAAAACATTCAGTACTTC

d_call: TRBD1
clone_size: few
cdr3_length: 15
v_call: TRBV20-1
j_call: TRBJ2-2
cdr3_aa: CSARDPGGAAGELFF
cdr3_nt: TGCAGTGCTAGAGATCCAGGGGGCGCCGCCGGGGAGCTGTTTTTT

d_call: TRBD1
clone_size: .
cdr3_length: 16
v_call: TRBV3-1
j_call: TRBJ1-5
cdr3_aa: CASSQDRGLSNQPQHF
cdr3_nt: TGTGCCAGCAGCCAAGACAGGGGGCTTAGCAATCAGCCCCAGCATTTT

d_call: TRBD2
clone_size: many
cdr3_length: 15
v_call: TRBV9
j_call: TRBJ2-1
cdr3_aa: CASSAREGSYNEQFF
cdr3_nt: TGTGCCAGCAGCGCCAGGGAGGGCTCCTACAATGAGCAGTTCTTC

d_call: .
clone_size: few
cdr3_length: 13
v_call: TRBV20-1
j_call: TRBJ2-1
cdr3_aa: CSASRASYNEQFF
cdr3_nt: TGCAGCGCCTCCCGGGCCTCCTACAATGAGCAGTTCTTC

d_call: TRBD2
clone_size: many
cdr3_length: 16
v_call: TRBV4-2
j_call: TRBJ2-6
cdr3_aa: CASSQERGGGANVLTF
cdr3_nt: TGTGCCAGCAGCCAAGAACGGGGGGGCGGGGCCAACGTCCTGACTTTC

d_call: TRBD2
clone_size: many
cdr3_length: 13
v_call: TRBV12-3/TRBV12-4
j_call: TRBJ2-3
cdr3_aa: CASTPGRTSGRSF
cdr3_nt: TGTGCCAGCACCCCAGGGAGGACTAGCGGGCGCTCTTTT

d_call: .
clone_size: few
cdr3_length: 15
v_call: TRBV28
j_call: TRBJ2-7
cdr3_aa: CASSWYGSRNYEQYF
cdr3_nt: TGTGCCAGCAGTTGGTACGGGAGCCGAAACTACGAGCAGTACTTC

d_call: TRBD1
clone_size: few
cdr3_length: 19
v_call: TRBV18
j_call: TRBJ1-1
cdr3_aa: CASSPIGTGRIRANTEAFF
cdr3_nt: TGTGCCAGCTCACCAATTGGGACAGGGAGGATCAGAGCGAACACTGAAGCTTTCTTT

d_call: .
clone_size: few
cdr3_length: 14
v_call: TRBV20-1
j_call: TRBJ2-4
cdr3_aa: CSQRGGRRGNIQYF
cdr3_nt: TGCAGCCAGAGGGGGGGGCGAAGAGGAAACATTCAGTACTTC

d_call: .
clone_size: many
cdr3_length: 16
v_call: TRBV12-3/TRBV12-4
j_call: TRBJ1-3
cdr3_aa: CASSPPPPRSGNTIYF
cdr3_nt: TGTGCCAGCAGTCCACCCCCGCCCCGTTCTGGAAACACCATATATTTT

d_call: .
clone_size: many
cdr3_length: 13
v_call: TRBV20-1
j_call: TRBJ2-3
cdr3_aa: CSALTQGADTQYF
cdr3_nt: TGCAGTGCTTTAACCCAAGGCGCAGATACGCAGTATTTT

d_call: TRBD1
clone_size: many
cdr3_length: 16
v_call: TRBV29-1
j_call: TRBJ2-1
cdr3_aa: CSVEDAAGGLYNEQFF
cdr3_nt: TGCAGCGTTGAAGATGCGGCAGGGGGTTTGTACAATGAGCAGTTCTTC

d_call: .
clone_size: few
cdr3_length: 14
v_call: TRBV15
j_call: TRBJ2-3
cdr3_aa: CATSARQPTDTQYF
cdr3_nt: TGTGCCACCAGCGCACGACAGCCCACAGATACGCAGTATTTT

d_call: .
clone_size: .
cdr3_length: 15
v_call: TRBV19
j_call: TRBJ1-1
cdr3_aa: CASGGGRTDNTEAFF
cdr3_nt: TGTGCCAGTGGGGGGGGACGGACAGATAACACTGAAGCTTTCTTT

d_call: TRBD2
clone_size: .
cdr3_length: 16
v_call: TRBV5-6
j_call: TRBJ2-3
cdr3_aa: CASSPSGGAYTDTQYF
cdr3_nt: TGTGCCAGCAGCCCTAGCGGGGGGGCGTACACGGATACGCAGTATTTT

d_call: TRBD2
clone_size: .
cdr3_length: 21
v_call: TRBV5-1
j_call: TRBJ2-3
cdr3_aa: CASSSHGGTSGGAGLADTQYF
cdr3_nt: TGCGCCAGCAGCTCCCACGGCGGGACTAGCGGGGGGGCAGGGTTAGCAGATACGCAGTATTTT

d_call: .
clone_size: many
cdr3_length: 13
v_call: TRBV6-4
j_call: TRBJ1-6
cdr3_aa: CASSDRDNSPLHF
cdr3_nt: TGTGCCAGCAGTGACAGGGATAATTCACCCCTCCACTTT

d_call: .
clone_size: many
cdr3_length: 14
v_call: TRBV5-1
j_call: TRBJ1-1
cdr3_aa: CASSLEGGWTEAFF
cdr3_nt: TGCGCCAGCAGCTTGGAAGGGGGGTGGACTGAAGCTTTCTTT

d_call: .
clone_size: .
cdr3_length: 14
v_call: TRBV6-2/TRBV6-3
j_call: TRBJ2-2
cdr3_aa: CASSYNQGSGELFF
cdr3_nt: TGTGCCAGCAGTTACAACCAGGGGTCCGGGGAGCTGTTTTTT

d_call: .
clone_size: many
cdr3_length: 17
v_call: TRBV9
j_call: TRBJ2-5
cdr3_aa: CASSVDVATPYQETQYF
cdr3_nt: TGTGCCAGCAGCGTAGACGTTGCTACTCCTTACCAAGAGACCCAGTACTTC

d_call: .
clone_size: many
cdr3_length: 13
v_call: TRBV19
j_call: TRBJ2-3
cdr3_aa: CATDPGTTDTQYF
cdr3_nt: TGTGCCACTGATCCGGGGACTACAGATACGCAGTATTTT

d_call: TRBD2
clone_size: many
cdr3_length: 15
v_call: TRBV20-1
j_call: TRBJ2-3
cdr3_aa: CSARVSGGGRNTQYF
cdr3_nt: TGCAGTGCTAGAGTTAGCGGGGGTGGGAGAAATACGCAGTATTTT

d_call: .
clone_size: few
cdr3_length: 18
v_call: TRBV11-1
j_call: TRBJ1-1
cdr3_aa: CASSLGFGGGSKGTEAFF
cdr3_nt: TGTGCCAGCAGCTTGGGGTTTGGGGGGGGGAGTAAGGGCACTGAAGCTTTCTTT